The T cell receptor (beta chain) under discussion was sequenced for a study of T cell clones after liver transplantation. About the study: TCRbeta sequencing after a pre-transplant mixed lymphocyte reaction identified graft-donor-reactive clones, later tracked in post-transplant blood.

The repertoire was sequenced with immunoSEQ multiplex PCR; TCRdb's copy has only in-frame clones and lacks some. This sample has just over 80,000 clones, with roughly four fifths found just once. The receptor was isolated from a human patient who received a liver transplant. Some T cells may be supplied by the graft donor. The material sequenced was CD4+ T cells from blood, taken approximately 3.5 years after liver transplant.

The CDR3 sequence: CASSFSSYRWDTDTQYF. CDR3 in DNA: TGTGCCAGCAGCTTCTCGTCATACAGGTGGGACACAGATACGCAGTATTTT. V is TRBV11-2 and J is TRBJ2-3; possibly TRBD1 for D (5 bases). V shed 3 bases and J shed 2 bases, with 18 bases lying between them. The CDR3 runs to 17 residues. In germline, CDR1 is SGHAT, CDR2 FQNNGV.